This T cell receptor beta chain was identified in a study of radiation and T cells in renal cell carcinoma. The CDR3 has 14 residues. Germline V gene sequence: CDR1 SGHRS, CDR2 YFSETQ. Trimming left V 0 bases short and J 6 bases short, with 9 bases between. The time point is: blood 2 weeks post-SBRT. The treatment was: 15 Gy SBRT to primary tumor, nephrectomy 4 weeks later. Profiled with immunoSEQ multiplex PCR; TCRdb holds only in-frame clones, not every one. This table has some 76,000 clones, roughly 82% appearing once. The TCR sequence derives from a man aged 60-69 years with renal cell carcinoma. Sequencing used blood, obtained from a patient whose treatment included radiotherapy and nephrectomy. The V gene is TRBV5-1, the J gene TRBJ2-2; D not certain. CDR3 amino acids: CASSLVVDAGELFF. Here the CDR3 DNA reads TGCGCCAGCAGCTTGGTGGTGGACGCCGGGGAGCTGTTTTTT.